This T cell receptor beta chain originates from a study of CD8 T cells in Susac syndrome. With regard to this clonotype: The antigen is not known.

Negative isolation yielded CD4+ and CD8+ T cells, and FACS enriched TEMRA cells. Overall study findings and caveats: The Susac syndrome CD4+ T cell repertoires displayed no clonal expansion.

A quantity of about 0.5 to 1 ug RNA underwent reverse transcription using random hexamers. Multiplex immunoSEQ PCR targeted 54 Vbeta and 13 Jbeta TCR beta segments. TCRdb passed the immunoSEQ multiplex PCR reads through MiXCR, listing each CDR3 protein once. The sample carries under 200,000 distinct CDR3 sequences, approximately 95% recorded once. CDR1 and CDR2 (germline): SQVTM, ANQGSEA. The CDR3 runs 12 residues. Unmatched junction bases numbered 3, after V lost 4 bases and J lost 4 bases. The sequence was collected from a human donor with Susac syndrome. Specimen: CD4+ T cells from PBMCs. The J gene is TRBJ1-1, the V gene TRBV29-1; 7 bases agree with TRBD1. As DNA, the CDR3 is TGCAGCGTTGGACAGGGTTTCACTGAAGCTTTCTTT. Protein product: CSVGQGFTEAFF.